The next 25 T cell receptor beta chains were all read from a single sample in a study of blood T cell repertoires in COVID-19. TCRdb's table, derived via immunoSEQ multiplex PCR, lists solely in-frame clones and lacks some. Counted here are approximately 150,000 clones, around nine tenths occurring once; the ten biggest clones make up about 5%. Material: peripheral blood. The origin of the receptors is a human donor in a cohort sampled during active COVID-19.

This clone has more than one count but fewer than ten. V gene TRBV10-3 combines with J gene TRBJ2-7, with D possibly TRBD1 on 6 matching bases. V gave up 6 bases and J gave up 6 bases, with 18 bases separating them. CDR3 length: 14 amino acids. CDR1 ENHRY and CDR2 SYGVKD come from the germline V gene. CDR3 sequence: CAISNRDMTSEQYF. The CDR3 DNA reads TGTGCCATCAGCAACCGGGACATGACGAGCGAGCAGTACTTC.

This clone was counted a single time. This sequence joins TRBV2 and TRBJ1-2; D not resolved. The CDR3 has 12 residues. V lost 1 base and J lost 4, with 4 bases in between. Germline V lookup: CDR1 SNHLY, CDR2 FYNNEI. CDR3 in DNA: TGTGCCAGCAGTGAAGGCAGCTATGGCTACACCTTC. It specifies CASSEGSYGYTF.

The chain employs TRBV28 and TRBJ1-2; unclear D gene. Germline CDR1 reads MDHEN; CDR2 reads SYDVKM. The CDR3 spans 13 residues. The V and J ends lost 5 bases and 8 bases respectively, with 15 bases between them. In DNA form, the CDR3 reads TGTGCCAGCAGTGCGGGCGGGGTTTGGGGCTACACCTTC. This gives the protein CASSAGGVWGYTF.

The DNA of the CDR3 is TGTGCCGGCGGGCCGAGCGGGAGGCCCCCAGATACGCAGTATTTT. This encodes CAGGPSGRPPDTQYF. The rearrangement joins TRBV28 to TRBJ2-3; TRBD2 aligns across 9 bases. CDR1 is MDHEN, CDR2 SYDVKM, per germline. Trimming took 11 bases from V and 4 from J; bases not matched to a gene: 13. This CDR3 is 15 amino acids long.

The gene calls are TRBV30 and TRBJ1-1; maybe TRBD1 (6 bases). The CDR3 consists of 13 residues. The germline V gene encodes CDR1 GTSNPN and CDR2 SVGIG (reference sequence). CDR3 loop: CAISGGGWTEAFF. CDR3 in DNA: TGTGCTATATCGGGGGGGGGCTGGACTGAAGCTTTCTTT.

The chain carries TRBV5-1 and TRBJ2-7, with 8 bases identical to TRBD1. This CDR3 has 16 amino acids. The J segment lost 3 bases and the V segment lost 5 bases, leaving 13 bases of the junction unmatched. Germline V lookup: CDR1 SGHRS, CDR2 YFSETQ. The CDR3 loop is CASSPTSGTGDYEQYF. The DNA of the CDR3 is TGCGCCAGCAGTCCTACCTCAGGGACAGGAGACTACGAGCAGTACTTC.

The V and J genes are TRBV9 and TRBJ2-1; 7 nucleotides align to TRBD2. The trim removed 5 bases at V and 6 bases at J, leaving 5 bases unmatched. The V gene's germline CDR1 is SGDLS and CDR2 YYNGEE. CDR3 length equals 13 residues. The CDR3 coding sequence is TGTGCCAGCAGTGCCGGCGGGGGCAATGAGCAGTTCTTC. Translated: CASSAGGGNEQFF.

This rearrangement joins TRBV18 to TRBJ1-5, with 8 bases aligning to TRBD1. Germline trimming cut 3 bases from V and 11 bases from J; bases unmatched to any gene: 9. This CDR3 comprises 14 residues. CDR1 and CDR2 from the germline V gene are KGHSH and LQKENI. CDR3 DNA sequence: TGTGCCAGCTCACCTGGACAGGGAGAAACAGCCCAGCATTTT. As protein: CASSPGQGETAQHF.

The CDR3 nucleotides read TGTGCCAGCAGTGAATTAGGAAAACAGGGGACAGGTGAAAAACTGTTTTTT. Translated, it gives CASSELGKQGTGEKLFF. The chain recombines TRBV25-1 with TRBJ1-4; 8 bases align to TRBD1. The germline V gene has CDR1 MGHDK and CDR2 SYGVNS. The V segment lost 1 base and the J segment 7 bases; nucleotides outside the gene matches: 11. This CDR3 region has 17 residues.

The chain has TRBV7-6 and TRBJ1-6; possibly TRBD1 for D (6 bases). This CDR3 has 13 amino acids. Germline CDR1 is SGHVS and CDR2 is FNYEAQ. Trimming pared 4 bases from V and 13 bases from J, leaving 14 bases between. CDR3 sequence (DNA): TGTGCCAGCAGCTGGGACACCGGCGGTCCCCTCCACTTT. The encoded protein is CASSWDTGGPLHF.

The V and J genes are TRBV2 and TRBJ1-2; TRBD1 matches 11 bases. The V gene end was trimmed by 0 bases and the J gene end by 4 bases; junction bases not matched to a gene: 1. Germline V lookup: CDR1 SNHLY, CDR2 FYNNEI. The CDR3 covers 15 residues. The CDR3 region has the DNA TGTGCCAGCAGTGAAGCAGGGACAGGGGGCTATGGCTACACCTTC. Encoded protein: CASSEAGTGGYGYTF.

The V and J genes are TRBV6-1 and TRBJ2-7; possible D gene TRBD1, 5 bases. V lost 2 bases to trimming and J lost 0 bases, with 11 bases between them. Germline V CDR1 and CDR2: MNHNS, SASEGT. The CDR3 extends over 15 amino acids. CDR3 coding DNA: TGTGCCAGCAGTGAACAGGGTTTCGGCTCCTACGAGCAGTACTTC. Translation gives CASSEQGFGSYEQYF.

CDR3: CASSLSRTRTYEQYF. The CDR3, as DNA: TGTGCCAGCAGCTTATCACGCACGCGTACCTACGAGCAGTACTTC. The gene calls are TRBV5-6 and TRBJ2-7; D is ambiguous. The germline gives CDR1 SGHDT, CDR2 YYEEEE. This CDR3 region has 15 residues. Trimming took off 2 bases at V and 2 bases at J, with 14 bases between the two ends.

The rearrangement links TRBV15 to TRBJ1-2, with a tentative D call TRBD1 (6 bases). The CDR3 sequence is 15 residues long. Trimming left V 1 base short and J 8 bases short, with 17 bases between. Germline loops: CDR1 LNHNV, CDR2 YYDKDF (reference sequence). The CDR3 reads CATSRATHREGGYTF. The CDR3 DNA sequence: TGTGCCACCAGCAGAGCTACACACAGGGAGGGCGGCTACACCTTC.

The CDR3 DNA reads TGTGCCAGCAGCACACCCACTAGCGGGAATTCCTACGAGCAGTACTTC. It translates to CASSTPTSGNSYEQYF. The chain links TRBV7-8 to TRBJ2-7, with TRBD2 matching 10 bases. This CDR3 is 16 amino acids long. J was trimmed by 1 base and V by 5 bases; bases with no gene match: 8. Germline V gives CDR1 SGHVS, CDR2 FQNEAQ.

The CDR3 DNA reads as TGTGCCAGCAGTGAAGCCCTGACAGAGTCACCCCTCCACTTT. This encodes CASSEALTESPLHF. The genes are TRBV6-1 and TRBJ1-6; the D gene is possibly TRBD1 (5 bases). V lost 0 bases and J 10 bases, leaving 10 bases between the germline ends. Per the germline V gene, CDR1 is MNHNS and CDR2 is SASEGT. This CDR3 has 14 amino acids.

This clone was counted a single time. This chain links TRBV7-9 with TRBJ1-4; possible D gene TRBD1, 6 bases. Germline assignment: CDR1 SEHNR and CDR2 FQNEAQ (reference sequence). This CDR3 is 16 amino acids long. With 6 bases removed from V and 2 bases from J, the gap between germline ends came to 16 bases. CDR3 amino acids: CASRPTGLTTNEKLFF. CDR3 DNA sequence: TGTGCCAGCAGACCTACAGGGTTGACTACTAATGAAAAACTGTTTTTT.

The chain employs TRBV7-2 and TRBJ2-7; D is perhaps TRBD1 (6 bases). The CDR3 has 14 residues. Between the trimmed V and J ends, which lost 4 bases and 4 bases, there was a span of 14 bases. Germline V gene sequence: CDR1 SGHTA, CDR2 FQGNSA. CDR3: CASSSPGQIYEQYF. The CDR3 DNA sequence: TGTGCCAGCAGCTCCCCCGGACAGATTTACGAGCAGTACTTC.

The chain carries TRBV9 and TRBJ2-7; maybe TRBD2 (5 bases). The CDR3 length is 14 residues. With 0 bases removed from V and 1 base from J, the gap between germline ends came to 8 bases. Germline V gene data show CDR1 as SGDLS and CDR2 as YYNGEE. The CDR3 loop is CASSVDGVSYEQYF. The CDR3 DNA reads as TGTGCCAGCAGCGTAGACGGGGTTTCCTACGAGCAGTACTTC.

The chain is built from TRBV9 and TRBJ1-2, with 10 bases aligning to TRBD1. The CDR3 extends over 14 amino acids. The V segment lost 4 bases and the J segment 3 bases; nucleotides outside the gene matches: 3. Germline CDR1 reads SGDLS; CDR2 reads YYNGEE. In DNA form, the CDR3 reads TGTGCCAGCAGCCCAGACAGGGGGCACTATGGCTACACCTTC. Translation: CASSPDRGHYGYTF.

This chain uses TRBV7-9 with TRBJ1-2; tentatively, D is TRBD1 (6 bases). CDR1 is SEHNR, CDR2 FQNEAQ, per germline (reference sequence). The V end lost 5 bases, the J end lost 2 bases, and 15 bases lay between the germline ends. CDR3 length: 15 amino acids. CDR3 residues: CASSPLAGANYGYTF. The CDR3, as DNA: TGTGCCAGCAGCCCCTTAGCGGGGGCAAACTATGGCTACACCTTC.

A word on this clone: The same CDR3 also results from other DNA sequences found in this sample. The V gene is TRBV18, the J gene TRBJ2-7, with TRBD2 identical over 7 bases. The ends lost 6 bases at V and 5 bases at J; junction bases unmatched: 7. Germline V gene lookup returns CDR1 KGHSH and CDR2 LQKENI. The CDR3 is made up of 13 amino acids. The CDR3, as DNA: TGTGCCAGCTCCCCCAGCGGGGCCGACGAGCAGTACTTC. Protein: CASSPSGADEQYF.

The chain employs TRBV7-9 and TRBJ2-7; no clear D gene. V was pared by 1 base and J by 5 bases, with 12 bases between. This CDR3 region has 14 residues. The V gene's germline CDR1 is SEHNR and CDR2 FQNEAQ (reference sequence). CDR3 sequence (DNA): TGTGCCAGCAGCTTAGTGGGTGGAGCAGACGAGCAGTACTTC. Translation: CASSLVGGADEQYF.

The chain couples TRBV9 to TRBJ2-1; 7 bases map to TRBD1. V was clipped by 1 base and J by 7 bases; unmatched bases: 5. There are 14 residues in the CDR3. Per germline, CDR1 SGDLS and CDR2 YYNGEE. This CDR3 reads CASSVYEGANEQFF. DNA of the CDR3: TGTGCCAGCAGCGTATATGAGGGGGCAAATGAGCAGTTCTTC. The full variable domain, with the rest looked up from reference TRBV9 and TRBJ2-1, is DSGVTQTPKHLITATGQRVTLRCSPRSGDLSVYWYQQSLDQGLQFLIQYYNGEERAKGNILERFSAQQFPDLHSELNLSSLELGDSALYFCASSVYEGANEQFFGPGTRLTVL.

This clone was observed once. J is TRBJ2-5 and V is TRBV7-9; tentatively, D is TRBD1 (5 bases). Germline values: CDR1 SEHNR, CDR2 FQNEAQ (reference sequence). The CDR3 covers 14 residues. Trimming took off 4 bases at V and 1 base at J, with 10 bases between the two ends. CDR3 sequence reads: CASSSRTLQETQYF. CDR3 DNA sequence: TGTGCCAGCAGCTCTCGGACACTCCAAGAGACCCAGTACTTC.